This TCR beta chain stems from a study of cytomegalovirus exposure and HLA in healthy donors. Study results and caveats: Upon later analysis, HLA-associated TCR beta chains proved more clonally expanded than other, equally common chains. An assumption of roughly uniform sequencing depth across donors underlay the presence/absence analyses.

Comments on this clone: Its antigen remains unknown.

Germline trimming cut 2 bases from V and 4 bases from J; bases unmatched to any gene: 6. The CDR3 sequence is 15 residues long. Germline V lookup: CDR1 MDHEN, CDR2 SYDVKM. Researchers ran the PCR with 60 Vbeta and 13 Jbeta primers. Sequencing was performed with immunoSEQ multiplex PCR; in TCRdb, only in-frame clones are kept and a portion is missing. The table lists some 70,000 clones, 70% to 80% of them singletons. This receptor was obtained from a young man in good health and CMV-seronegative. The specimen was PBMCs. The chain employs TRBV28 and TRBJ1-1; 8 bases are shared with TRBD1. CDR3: CASSLLRGRGTEAFF. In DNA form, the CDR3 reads TGTGCCAGCAGTTTACTCAGGGGGCGAGGCACTGAAGCTTTCTTT.